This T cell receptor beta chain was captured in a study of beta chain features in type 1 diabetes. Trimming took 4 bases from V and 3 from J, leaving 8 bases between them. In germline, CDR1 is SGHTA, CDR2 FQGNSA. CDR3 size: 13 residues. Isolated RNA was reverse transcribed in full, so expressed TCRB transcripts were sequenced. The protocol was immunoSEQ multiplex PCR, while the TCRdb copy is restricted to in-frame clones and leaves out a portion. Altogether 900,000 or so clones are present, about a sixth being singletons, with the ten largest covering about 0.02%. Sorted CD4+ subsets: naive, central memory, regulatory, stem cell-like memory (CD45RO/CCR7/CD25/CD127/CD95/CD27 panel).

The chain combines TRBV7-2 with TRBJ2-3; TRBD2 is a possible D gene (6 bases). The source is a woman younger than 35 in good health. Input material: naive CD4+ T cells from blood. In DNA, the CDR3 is TGTGCCAGCAGCTGGGACTGGACAGATACGCAGTATTTT. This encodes CASSWDWTDTQYF.